The clone carrying this TCR beta chain was detected a few times. As yet, its antigen is unknown. Assay: immunoSEQ multiplex PCR; the TCRdb copy retains only in-frame clones and omits some. The sample gives more than 250,000 clones, over 75% of which show up once; about 3.6% is in the top ten. This sample was taken from a study of Ad26.COV2.S vaccination and SARS-CoV-2 variants. Study summary: Into the muscle, Ad26.COV2.S was dosed once or twice, 56 days apart. General study findings and limits: Breadth measured for non-spike TCRs was similar across vaccine and placebo recipients.

The CDR3 is made up of 12 amino acids. V was trimmed by 3 bases and J by 4 bases, leaving 9 bases between them. Germline V CDR1 and CDR2: DFQATT, SNEGSKA (reference sequence). Treatment specified: about 20 received Ad26.COV2.S at low or high dose, single or two shots; five or six received placebo; per-sample allocation not given. Samples were taken on day 63 after the first vaccine or placebo injection. The chain couples TRBV20-1 to TRBJ2-5; maybe TRBD2 (5 bases). Source: peripheral blood, taken in a trial of Ad26.COV2.S vaccine versus placebo. The receptor was isolated from a person aged 18-60 years who received the Ad26.COV2.S COVID-19 vaccine or a placebo. The CDR3 nucleotides read TGCAGTGCTAGTATCAGCGGAGAGACCCAGTACTTC. Translating gives CSASISGETQYF.